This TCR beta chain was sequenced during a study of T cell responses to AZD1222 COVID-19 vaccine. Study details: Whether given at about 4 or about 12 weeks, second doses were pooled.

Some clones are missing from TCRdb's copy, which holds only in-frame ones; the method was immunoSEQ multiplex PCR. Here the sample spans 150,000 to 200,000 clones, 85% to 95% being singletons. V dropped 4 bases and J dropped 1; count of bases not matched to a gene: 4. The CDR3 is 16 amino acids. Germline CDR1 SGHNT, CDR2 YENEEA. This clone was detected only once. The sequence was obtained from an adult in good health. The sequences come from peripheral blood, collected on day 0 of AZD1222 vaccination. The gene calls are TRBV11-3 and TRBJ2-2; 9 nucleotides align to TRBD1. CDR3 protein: CASSSRGQGNTGELFF. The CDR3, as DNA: TGTGCCAGCAGCTCCCGGGGACAGGGGAACACCGGGGAGCTGTTTTTT.